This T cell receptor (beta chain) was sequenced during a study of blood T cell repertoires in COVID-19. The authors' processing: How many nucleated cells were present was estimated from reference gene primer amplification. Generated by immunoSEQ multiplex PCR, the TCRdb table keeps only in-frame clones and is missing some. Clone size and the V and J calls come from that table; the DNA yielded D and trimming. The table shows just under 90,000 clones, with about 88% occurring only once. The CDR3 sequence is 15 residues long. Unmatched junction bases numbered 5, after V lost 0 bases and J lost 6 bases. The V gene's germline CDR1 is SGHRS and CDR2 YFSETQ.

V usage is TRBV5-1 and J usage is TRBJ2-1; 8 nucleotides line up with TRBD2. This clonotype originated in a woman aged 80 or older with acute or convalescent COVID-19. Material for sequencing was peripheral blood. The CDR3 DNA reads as TGCGCCAGCAGCTTGGCCGCTCTAGCGGGCAATGAGCAGTTCTTC. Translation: CASSLAALAGNEQFF.